The 10 T cell receptor beta chains listed next were all sequenced from one sample in a study of T cell clones after liver transplantation (dated by TCRdb to about 2019). Library generation was performed with the immunoSEQ multiplex PCR assay. The table was pulled from immuneACCESS by TCRdb, which kept in-frame rearrangements only. Such tables lose some clones; where checked, under half of the loss comes from unresolved V genes, and the rest has no known cause. The sample table holds tens of thousands of clones, of which about nine tenths were seen once. Roughly an eighth of the sample is in the top ten clones. The sequenced sample was CD8+ T cells from blood, obtained 12 months after liver transplant. The receptor source for this set is a human patient who received a liver transplant. Donor T cells from the graft may be present among the T cells after a transplant.

By share, this clone counts as medium-sized. The V call is TRBV19, the J call TRBJ2-7, with TRBD1 identical over 7 bases. The CDR3 runs to 13 residues. J gave up 6 bases and V 5 bases, and 7 bases lay outside the gene matches. In germline, CDR1 is LNHDA, CDR2 SQIVND (reference sequence). The CDR3 DNA sequence: TGTGCCAGTAGTCCGACAGGGTGGGTCGAGCAGTACTTC. It encodes CASSPTGWVEQYF.

Only one count was recorded for this clone. The CDR3 spells CASSYQGTANYGYTF. The CDR3 DNA is TGTGCCAGCAGTTACCAGGGGACGGCAAACTATGGCTACACCTTC. The rearrangement uses TRBV6-5 and TRBJ1-2, with D perhaps TRBD1 (6 bases). This CDR3 is 15 amino acids long. V was trimmed by 2 bases and J by 2 bases, leaving 12 bases between them. In germline, CDR1 is MNHEY, CDR2 SVGAGI.

V is TRBV7-9 and J is TRBJ1-2; TRBD1 is a possible D gene (5 bases). V dropped 5 bases and J dropped 2 bases, with 15 bases sitting between them. Per germline, CDR1 SEHNR and CDR2 FQNEAQ (reference sequence). The CDR3 runs to 15 residues. The CDR3 region is CASSPAGFANYGYTF. The CDR3 region has the DNA TGTGCCAGCAGCCCCGCAGGGTTCGCAAACTATGGCTACACCTTC.

The chain couples TRBV27 to TRBJ1-1; no definite D call. The V gene lost 6 bases and the J gene lost 0 bases, with 11 bases spanning the gap. CDR3 length equals 14 residues. Germline V gives CDR1 MNHEY, CDR2 SMNVEV (reference sequence). The CDR3 coding sequence is TGTGCCAGCAGCGTTGCGGGAGTGAACACTGAAGCTTTCTTT. This sequence encodes CASSVAGVNTEAFF.

This rearrangement joins TRBV5-6 to TRBJ1-2, with TRBD1 matching over 7 bases. CDR3 size: 14 residues. Per germline, CDR1 SGHDT and CDR2 YYEEEE. After removal of 5 bases from V and 7 bases from J, the junction contained 11 bases not matched to a gene. Here the CDR3 reads CASRPQGGALGYTF. Here the CDR3 DNA reads TGTGCCAGCAGACCGCAGGGGGGGGCGCTTGGCTACACCTTC.

The chain is built from TRBV7-9 and TRBJ1-1, with D unclear. V gave up 4 bases and J gave up 6 bases, with 12 bases separating them. CDR1 and CDR2 (germline): SEHNR, FQNEAQ (reference sequence). The CDR3 runs to 13 residues. CDR3 amino acids: CASSSVLGAEAFF. CDR3 nucleotide sequence: TGTGCCAGCAGCTCTGTTTTGGGTGCTGAAGCTTTCTTT.

The rearrangement joins TRBV19 to TRBJ1-5; D is perhaps TRBD1 (5 bases). V lost 3 bases and J 4 bases, leaving 7 bases between the germline ends. The CDR3 contains 13 residues. The germline CDR1 and CDR2 sequences are LNHDA and SQIVND (reference sequence). As DNA, the CDR3 is TGTGCCAGTAGTATGGGGGGAAATCAGCCCCAGCATTTT. It encodes CASSMGGNQPQHF.

V and J are TRBV19 and TRBJ2-7; TRBD1 agrees at 9 bases. With 6 bases clipped from V and 1 base from J, the junction kept 1 base outside the gene matches. Germline V gives CDR1 LNHDA, CDR2 SQIVND (reference sequence). This CDR3 region has 13 residues. DNA of the CDR3: TGTGCCAGTAGGACAGGGGGATCCTACGAGCAGTACTTC. Residues: CASRTGGSYEQYF.

The gene calls are TRBV7-9 and TRBJ2-3, with D unresolved. Trimming shortened V by 5 bases and J by 2 bases, and 8 bases separated the two germline ends. Germline V gene lookup returns CDR1 SEHNR and CDR2 FQNEAQ (reference sequence). The length of the CDR3 is 13 residues. In nucleotides, the CDR3 is TGTGCCAGCAGCCCTGAGGTCACAGATACGCAGTATTTT. Residues: CASSPEVTDTQYF.

V usage is TRBV27 and J usage is TRBJ2-1; the D gene is possibly TRBD2 (5 bases). This CDR3 has 16 amino acids. Germline-derived CDR1 and CDR2 are MNHEY and SMNVEV (reference sequence). V lost 0 bases, J lost 4 bases, and 13 bases lay in between. The CDR3 region has the DNA TGTGCCAGCAGTTTATCAGGCGGACTGGGATACAATGAGCAGTTCTTC. It encodes CASSLSGGLGYNEQFF.